The T cell receptor beta chain described here comes from a study of PD-L1 blockade in urothelial cancer. On the study more broadly: Males with bladder-origin urothelial cancer constituted about nine tenths of the roughly 29 patients. The researchers analyzed blood 3 weeks (second dose) and 6 weeks after treatment start.

A remark on this clone: Its antigen is unidentified.

Generated by immunoSEQ multiplex PCR, the TCRdb table keeps only in-frame clones and is missing some. Among 90,000 to 120,000 clones, approximately 86% were seen once, and the ten largest hold 2% to 3%. Notes on the study in general: Enhanced expansion of tumor-associated blood clones at 3 weeks characterized durable-benefit patients. Below-median blood TCR clonality before treatment forecast better survival.

This clonotype was obtained from a man over 45 with urothelial cancer. This material consisted of PBMCs, taken around atezolizumab (anti-PD-L1) treatment.

The CDR3 spells CASSLGRGSGANVLTF. The CDR3 DNA is TGTGCCAGCAGCTTAGGGCGGGGCTCTGGGGCCAACGTCCTGACTTTC. J is TRBJ2-6 and V is TRBV11-2; a weak D match, TRBD2 (6 bases). Trimming shortened V by 1 base and J by 0 bases, and 7 bases separated the two germline ends. Germline CDR1 SGHAT, CDR2 FQNNGV. The CDR3 contains 16 residues. The full variable domain, with the rest looked up from reference TRBV11-2 and TRBJ2-6, is EAGVAQSPRYKIIEKRQSVAFWCNPISGHATLYWYQQILGQGPKLLIQFQNNGVVDDSQLPKDRFSAERLKGVDSTLKIQPAKLEDSAVYLCASSLGRGSGANVLTFGAGSRLTVL.